This T cell receptor (beta chain) was documented in a study of blood T cell repertoires in COVID-19. Study at large: Some COVID-19 samples were acute and others convalescent; all came from the United States, Italy and Spain.

Profiling relied on immunoSEQ multiplex PCR, and the TCRdb table lists in-frame clones only, not all of them. This sample yields around 300,000 clones, of which around 89% are seen a single time; just under 6.5% belongs to the top ten. The germline V gene has CDR1 MNHEY and CDR2 SVGEGT. V lost 6 bases and J lost 5; bases outside the gene matches: 7. CDR3 size: 14 residues. The sequenced material came from peripheral blood. This chain uses TRBV6-2 or TRBV6-3 with TRBJ1-5; TRBD1 aligns across 7 bases. This TCR derives from a woman between 50 and 59 years old with COVID-19, enrolled during active disease. The CDR3 region has the DNA TGTGCCAGCAGCAAGACAGGGCGACATCAGCCCCAGCATTTT. Translated: CASSKTGRHQPQHF.